Shown below are 27 T cell receptor beta chains from a single sample sequenced in a study of shared clonotypes between healthy human individuals. The repertoire was sequenced with immunoSEQ multiplex PCR; TCRdb's copy has only in-frame clones and lacks some. The sample holds approximately 530,000 clones, approximately 94% seen once. The sequencing sample was made of naive CD4+ T cells sorted from blood. Subset noted: CD45RA+ positively selected. The receptors originated from a woman in her 30s in good health.

The chain carries TRBV28 and TRBJ1-2; D is possibly TRBD1 (6 bases). Deletions cut 5 bases from V and 5 bases from J, with 15 bases between. The germline CDR1 and CDR2 sequences are MDHEN and SYDVKM. The CDR3 is made up of 14 amino acids. In DNA form, the CDR3 reads TGTGCCAGCAGTCAATCCGGGACACTTTATGGCTACACCTTC. Its protein product is CASSQSGTLYGYTF.

The chain uses TRBV5-1 and TRBJ2-7; 13 bases map to TRBD2. J gave up 6 bases and V 3 bases, and 6 bases lay outside the gene matches. The length of the CDR3 is 15 residues. Germline CDR1 is SGHRS and CDR2 is YFSETQ. CDR3 nucleotide sequence: TGCGCCAGCAGCTCGGTTGGGACTAGCGGGACCGAGCAGTACTTC. It is translated as CASSSVGTSGTEQYF.

The chain recombines TRBV7-2 with TRBJ2-1; D gene ambiguous. Germline loops: CDR1 SGHTA, CDR2 FQGNSA. The V end lost 2 bases, the J end lost 2 bases, and 10 bases lay between the germline ends. CDR3 length: 15 residues. The CDR3 bases are TGTGCCAGCAGCTTACAAGTTAGTACCTACAATGAGCAGTTCTTC. Protein product: CASSLQVSTYNEQFF.

This rearrangement joins TRBV5-1 to TRBJ2-6; TRBD1 matches at 10 bases. The germline V gene encodes CDR1 SGHRS and CDR2 YFSETQ. The CDR3 sequence is 19 residues long. V was pared by 4 bases and J by 0 bases, with 10 bases of the junction left unmatched. The CDR3: CASSTPTGGGISGANVLTF. The CDR3 nucleotides read TGCGCCAGCAGCACGCCGACAGGGGGCGGAATCTCTGGGGCCAACGTCCTGACTTTC.

CDR3 DNA: TGTGCTAGTGGTTTTATAGCGGGGTACTACGAGCAGTACTTC. Its translation: CASGFIAGYYEQYF. The rearrangement joins TRBV12-5 to TRBJ2-5; 8 nucleotides agree with TRBD2. The J call may be faulty, since TRBJ2-7 better matches the DNA end. The CDR3 sequence is 14 residues long. From germline, CDR1 is LGHNT and CDR2 FRNRAP.

The V call is TRBV19, the J call TRBJ1-1; 12 bases map to TRBD1. V dropped 5 bases and J dropped 6; count of bases not matched to a gene: 10. This CDR3 comprises 16 residues. Germline CDR1 reads LNHDA; CDR2 reads SQIVND (reference sequence). The CDR3 DNA reads as TGTGCCAGTAGTCCCCCCGGGACAGGGGGCCTCTCTGAAGCTTTCTTT. Protein: CASSPPGTGGLSEAFF. Looking up the rest from reference TRBV19 and TRBJ1-1 gives the full variable domain: DGGITQSPKYLFRKEGQNVTLSCEQNLNHDAMYWYRQDPGQGLRLIYYSQIVNDFQKGDIAEGYSVSREKKESFPLTVTSAQKNPTAFYLCASSPPGTGGLSEAFFGQGTRLTVV.

This clone appeared once. This chain links TRBV11-2 with TRBJ2-7, with D maybe TRBD2 (6 bases). The CDR3 extends over 16 amino acids. The germline V and J ends were trimmed by 5 bases and 9 bases, with 26 bases remaining between them. The germline V gene encodes CDR1 SGHAT and CDR2 FQNNGV. CDR3 DNA sequence: TGTGCCAGCAGCGACTCCTGGGACTGGGGGATAATTGTGCAGTACTTC. Translation: CASSDSWDWGIIVQYF.

This chain uses TRBV5-1 with TRBJ1-5; TRBD1 might be the D (5 bases). Trimming pared 0 bases from V and 5 bases from J, leaving 12 bases between. The CDR3 sequence is 15 residues long. Per germline, CDR1 SGHRS and CDR2 YFSETQ. The CDR3 region is CASSLGGVGDQPQHF. DNA of the CDR3: TGCGCCAGCAGCTTGGGAGGGGTAGGGGATCAGCCCCAGCATTTT.

The chain combines TRBV5-4 with TRBJ2-7; TRBD2 aligns across 11 bases. V gave up 3 bases and J gave up 1 base; unmatched junction bases: 0. Germline V gene data show CDR1 as SGHNT and CDR2 as YYREEE (reference sequence). CDR3 length: 14 amino acids. The CDR3 here is CASSSSGRSYEQYF. The CDR3 coding sequence is TGTGCCAGCAGCTCTAGCGGGAGGTCCTACGAGCAGTACTTC.

CDR3 protein: CASSPLAGSYEQYF. As DNA, the CDR3 is TGTGCCAGCAGCCCACTAGCGGGATCCTACGAGCAGTACTTC. The rearrangement uses TRBV7-9 and TRBJ2-7; 10 bases align to TRBD2. After removal of 5 bases from V and 1 base from J, the junction contained 2 bases not matched to a gene. Germline V CDR1 and CDR2: SEHNR, FQNEAQ (reference sequence). The CDR3 runs to 14 residues. The full variable domain, its missing parts supplied by reference TRBV7-9 and TRBJ2-7, is DTGVSQNPRHKITKRGQNVTFRCDPISEHNRLYWYRQTLGQGPEFLTYFQNEAQLEKSRLLSDRFSAERPKGSFSTLEIQRTEQGDSAMYLCASSPLAGSYEQYFGPGTRLTVT.

The gene calls are TRBV11-2 and TRBJ2-7; tentative D call: TRBD2 (6 bases). From germline, CDR1 is SGHAT and CDR2 FQNNGV. V was trimmed by 1 base and J by 5 bases, leaving 18 bases between them. The CDR3 extends over 16 amino acids. Written as DNA, the CDR3 is TGTGCCAGCAGCTTAGCCGGACTACCGCAACTTCACGAGCAGTACTTC. Translating it yields CASSLAGLPQLHEQYF.

The rearrangement joins TRBV10-1 to TRBJ2-2; possibly TRBD1 or TRBD2 for D (5 bases each). Trimming left V 0 bases short and J 4 bases short, with 15 bases between. In germline, CDR1 is WNHNN, CDR2 SYGVQD (reference sequence). The CDR3 has 17 amino acids. CDR3 in DNA: TGCGCCAGCAGTGAGTCGAAAGTAGTGGGGACCACCGGGGAGCTGTTTTTT. Its protein product is CASSESKVVGTTGELFF.

The chain is built from TRBV6-1 and TRBJ2-7; TRBD1 might be the D (7 bases). Germline-derived CDR1 and CDR2 are MNHNS and SASEGT. CDR3 length: 15 amino acids. V shed 4 bases and J shed 3 bases, with 16 bases lying between them. CDR3 protein: CASSVSQGGFYEQYF. CDR3 coding DNA: TGTGCCAGCAGTGTGAGTCAGGGGGGATTCTACGAGCAGTACTTC.

The rearrangement links TRBV5-1 to TRBJ2-7; 7 nucleotides agree with TRBD1. The germline gives CDR1 SGHRS, CDR2 YFSETQ. The CDR3 is 14 residues long. J gave up 5 bases and V 0 bases, and 5 bases lay outside the gene matches. The CDR3 sequence: CASSLGQGFHEQYF. The CDR3 nucleotides are TGCGCCAGCAGCTTGGGACAGGGATTCCACGAGCAGTACTTC.

This clone appeared once. This chain uses TRBV28 with TRBJ2-7; 8 bases line up with TRBD2. This CDR3 is built from 14 residues. After removal of 9 bases from V and 4 bases from J, the junction contained 11 bases not matched to a gene. Germline CDR1 is MDHEN and CDR2 is SYDVKM. The CDR3 protein is CASGRGGSPYEQYF. CDR3 coding DNA: TGTGCCAGTGGTCGCGGGGGGTCACCTTACGAGCAGTACTTC.

The chain couples TRBV4-1 to TRBJ2-7; the match to TRBD1 covers 8 bases. Germline CDR1 MGHRA, CDR2 YSYEKL. V dropped 3 bases and J dropped 1; count of bases not matched to a gene: 11. The CDR3 length is 17 residues. The CDR3 sequence: CASSHRAGTGSSYEQYF. Here the CDR3 DNA reads TGCGCCAGCAGCCACCGCGCCGGGACAGGTTCTTCCTACGAGCAGTACTTC.

The chain couples TRBV18 to TRBJ2-1; TRBD2 matches at 14 bases. The germline gives CDR1 KGHSH, CDR2 LQKENI. The CDR3 has 16 residues. J gave up 8 bases and V 1 base, and 4 bases lay outside the gene matches. This CDR3 reads CASSPRTSGRLDEQFF. CDR3 DNA: TGTGCCAGCTCACCACGGACTAGCGGGAGGTTGGATGAGCAGTTCTTC.

This rearrangement joins TRBV28 to TRBJ2-1; D not resolved. CDR3 length equals 16 residues. V dropped 6 bases and J dropped 0 bases, with 15 bases sitting between them. From germline, CDR1 is MDHEN and CDR2 SYDVKM. The CDR3 DNA sequence: TGTGCCAGCAGACGGTCCGGGCCGAGCTCCTACAATGAGCAGTTCTTC. Translated, it gives CASRRSGPSSYNEQFF. Together with reference TRBV28 and TRBJ2-1, the CDR3 gives the full variable domain: DVKVTQSSRYLVKRTGEKVFLECVQDMDHENMFWYRQDPGLGLRLIYFSYDVKMKEKGDIPEGYSVSREKKERFSLILESASTNQTSMYLCASRRSGPSSYNEQFFGPGTRLTVL.

The CDR3, as DNA: TGTGCCAGCAGCTCACGGACAGGGGGTAACTATGGCTACACCTTC. Protein: CASSSRTGGNYGYTF. The V and J genes are TRBV7-8 and TRBJ1-2, with 10 nucleotides matching TRBD1. The ends lost 4 bases at V and 1 base at J; junction bases unmatched: 3. This CDR3 comprises 15 residues. Germline loops: CDR1 SGHVS, CDR2 FQNEAQ.

The chain employs TRBV19 and TRBJ1-2; D gene unclear. V was pared by 5 bases and J by 4 bases, with 8 bases between. This CDR3 has 12 amino acids. CDR1 and CDR2 from the germline V gene are LNHDA and SQIVND (reference sequence). The CDR3 DNA reads as TGTGCCAGTAGTGTTGCAAGCTATGGCTACACCTTC. It yields the protein CASSVASYGYTF.

The J gene is TRBJ1-4, the V gene TRBV19; 7 nucleotides agree with TRBD1. The CDR3 consists of 15 residues. Per germline, CDR1 LNHDA and CDR2 SQIVND (reference sequence). Losses at the gene ends were 7 bases for V and 7 bases for J; bases not matched to a gene: 12. CDR3 coding DNA: TGTGCCAGTACGCCGGGTTCCAGGGGGGCTGAAAAACTGTTTTTT. This encodes CASTPGSRGAEKLFF.

This sequence joins TRBV28 and TRBJ1-4; tentatively, D is TRBD1 (6 bases). The CDR3 runs to 16 residues. V lost 4 bases and J lost 4, with 16 bases in between. Germline V CDR1 and CDR2: MDHEN, SYDVKM. Here the CDR3 reads CASSWGTQGYNEKLFF. DNA of the CDR3: TGTGCCAGCAGTTGGGGCACACAGGGATATAATGAAAAACTGTTTTTT.

The V and J genes are TRBV30 and TRBJ1-2; a weak D match, TRBD1 (6 bases). CDR3 length: 14 residues. CDR1 GTSNPN and CDR2 SVGIG come from the germline V gene (reference sequence). V lost 5 bases and J 8 bases, leaving 21 bases between the germline ends. The CDR3 here is CAWERVDRTGGYTF. In DNA form, the CDR3 reads TGTGCCTGGGAACGCGTCGACAGGACTGGGGGCTACACCTTC.

This CDR3 is CATAPGGANVLTF. The DNA for the CDR3 is TGCGCCACCGCACCGGGAGGGGCCAACGTCCTGACTTTC. The rearrangement uses TRBV5-1 and TRBJ2-6, with D perhaps TRBD2 (5 bases). V was cut by 9 bases and J by 4 bases, with 11 bases left in between. Germline CDR1 SGHRS, CDR2 YFSETQ. The CDR3 is 13 residues long.

The gene calls are TRBV5-6 and TRBJ1-2; 7 bases match TRBD1. The CDR3 has 16 amino acids. Germline CDR1 SGHDT, CDR2 YYEEEE. Germline trimming cut 1 base from V and 2 bases from J; bases unmatched to any gene: 8. CDR3 sequence (DNA): TGTGCCAGCAGCTTGAAAGGGGACAGATCGAACTATGGCTACACCTTC. It specifies CASSLKGDRSNYGYTF.

The chain employs TRBV6-5 and TRBJ2-7; D may be TRBD1 or TRBD2 (5 bases each). With 6 bases removed from V and 4 bases from J, the gap between germline ends came to 16 bases. The CDR3 spans 14 residues. The germline V gene has CDR1 MNHEY and CDR2 SVGAGI. The CDR3 loop reads CASRNRDGGYEQYF. The CDR3 nucleotides read TGTGCCAGCAGAAACCGGGACGGTGGATACGAGCAGTACTTC.

This chain joins TRBV28 and TRBJ1-1, with 8 positions matching TRBD1. With 5 bases clipped from V and 3 bases from J, the junction kept 5 bases outside the gene matches. CDR3 length equals 14 residues. Germline loops: CDR1 MDHEN, CDR2 SYDVKM. The CDR3 spells CASSPQDRDTEAFF. CDR3 sequence (DNA): TGTGCCAGCAGTCCCCAGGACAGGGACACTGAAGCTTTCTTT.